This entry lists 2 T cell receptor beta chains sequenced from one sample in a study of shared clonotypes between healthy human individuals. Produced via immunoSEQ multiplex PCR; TCRdb's table is partial and in-frame only. The profile shows about 1.5 million clones, approximately 98% of them singletons. Sample: naive CD4+ T cells sorted from blood. Stated subset: CD45RA+ positively selected. The receptors originated from a man aged 25 to 40 in good health.

V usage is TRBV4-3 and J usage is TRBJ2-1; D call uncertain. CDR1 LGHNA and CDR2 YSLEER come from the germline V gene. The germline V and J ends were trimmed by 4 bases and 12 bases, with 25 bases remaining between them. CDR3 length equals 16 residues. CDR3 region: CASSPTGARYNERQFF. The CDR3 DNA reads as TGCGCCAGCAGCCCCACCGGAGCGCGATACAATGAGAGGCAGTTCTTC.

V is TRBV28 and J is TRBJ1-5; 11 bases are shared with TRBD1. V lost 3 bases to trimming and J lost 2 bases; unmatched junction nucleotides: 9. The CDR3 totals 18 residues. Germline CDR1 and CDR2: MDHEN and SYDVKM. CDR3 in DNA: TGTGCCAGCAGTTTGCGGGACAGGGGGTTTCGAGGCAATCAGCCCCAGCATTTT. It specifies CASSLRDRGFRGNQPQHF.